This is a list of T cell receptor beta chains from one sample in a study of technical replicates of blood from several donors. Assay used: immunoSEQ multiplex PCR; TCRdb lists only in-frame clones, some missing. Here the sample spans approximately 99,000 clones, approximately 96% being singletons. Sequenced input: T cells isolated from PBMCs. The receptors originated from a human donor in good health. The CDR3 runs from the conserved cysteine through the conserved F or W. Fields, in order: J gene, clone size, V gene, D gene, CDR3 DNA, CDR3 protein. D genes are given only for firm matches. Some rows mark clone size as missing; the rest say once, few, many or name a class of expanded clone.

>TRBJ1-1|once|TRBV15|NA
TGTGCCACCAGCAGAGATCTTGGGGCACGCACTGAAGCTTTCTTT
CATSRDLGARTEAFF
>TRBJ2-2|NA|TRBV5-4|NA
TGTGCCAGCAGCACGGACAGTAGCACCGGGGAGCTGTTTTTT
CASSTDSSTGELFF
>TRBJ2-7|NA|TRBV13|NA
TGTGCCAGCAGCTTAAGCGGGGGACAGGGAGCCTACGAGCAGTACTTC
CASSLSGGQGAYEQYF
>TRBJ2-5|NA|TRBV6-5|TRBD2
TGTGCCAGCAGTGACGCGGGAGGACGAGAGACCCAGTACTTC
CASSDAGGRETQYF
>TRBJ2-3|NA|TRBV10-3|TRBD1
TGTGCCATCAGTGAGTCGGACAGGGGTGAAATAGATACGCAGTATTTT
CAISESDRGEIDTQYF
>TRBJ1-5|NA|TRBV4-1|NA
TGCGCCAGCAGCATTGGAGCCAATAGCAATCAGCCCCAGCATTTT
CASSIGANSNQPQHF
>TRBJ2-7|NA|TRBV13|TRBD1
TGTGCCAGCAGCATCGGACAGGGCGGTTCCGAGCAGTACTTC
CASSIGQGGSEQYF
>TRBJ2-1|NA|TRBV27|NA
TGTGCCAGCAGTTTTCAGCGGACCAATGAGCAGTTCTTC
CASSFQRTNEQFF
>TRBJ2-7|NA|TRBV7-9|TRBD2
TGTGCCAGCAGCCCCTTTATGGGAGGGCCGGCTTACGAGCAGTACTTC
CASSPFMGGPAYEQYF
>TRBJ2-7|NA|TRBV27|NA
TGTGCCAGCAGTTTCATCTACGAGCAGTACTTC
CASSFIYEQYF
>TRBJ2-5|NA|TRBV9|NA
TGTGCCAGCAGCGTAGGTTGGGCAGACCAAGAGACCCAGTACTTC
CASSVGWADQETQYF
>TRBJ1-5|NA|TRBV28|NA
TGTGCCAGCAGTCCGGGACACTATAGCAATCAGCCCCAGCATTTT
CASSPGHYSNQPQHF
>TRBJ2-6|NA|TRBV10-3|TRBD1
TGTGCCACAACACGACAGGGGGCCTCGGGGGCCAACGTCCTGACTTTC
CATTRQGASGANVLTF
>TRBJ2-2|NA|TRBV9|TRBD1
TGTGCCAGCAGCGCCGAGGGGACAGGGAACACCGGGGAGCTGTTTTTT
CASSAEGTGNTGELFF
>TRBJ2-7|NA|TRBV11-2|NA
TGTGCCAGCAGCTTAGATCAAGGACAGAACTACGAGCAGTACTTC
CASSLDQGQNYEQYF
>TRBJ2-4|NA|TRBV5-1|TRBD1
TGCGCCAGCAGAAGAGGGACAGACAGAGCCAAAAACATTCAGTACTTC
CASRRGTDRAKNIQYF
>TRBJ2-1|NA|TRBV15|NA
TGTGCCACCAGCAATACTAGAACAGGGGGGAGCGGGGATGAGCAGTTCTTC
CATSNTRTGGSGDEQFF